These 13 T cell receptor beta chains were sequenced from one sample in a study of shared clonotypes between healthy human individuals. Only in-frame clones appear in the TCRdb table, and some are missing; sequencing was by immunoSEQ multiplex PCR. Among 2 million to 2.5 million clones, about 94% were seen once, and the ten largest hold around 0.13%. Sequencing input: naive CD4+ T cells sorted from blood. Subset: CD45RA+ positively selected. These receptors all come from a man between 18 and 29 years old in good health.

The CDR3 region has the DNA TGTGCCAGCAGTGAGTTGCCAGGGGGGGTGGATGAGCAGTTCTTC. It is translated as CASSELPGGVDEQFF. V gene TRBV2 combines with J gene TRBJ2-1; possibly TRBD1 or TRBD2 for D (7 bases each). The CDR3 is 15 amino acids. V gave up 3 bases and J gave up 8 bases, with 17 bases separating them. Germline V CDR1 and CDR2: SNHLY, FYNNEI.

Concerning this clone itself: At the DNA level, this CDR3 is encoded by other sequences in the same sample as well. The V call is TRBV18, the J call TRBJ2-7; unclear D gene. The CDR3 sequence is 13 residues long. The V and J ends lost 6 bases and 6 bases respectively, with 15 bases between them. CDR1 is KGHSH, CDR2 LQKENI, per germline. The CDR3 sequence is CASSPREGGEQYF. In DNA form, the CDR3 reads TGTGCCAGCTCCCCCCGAGAAGGTGGCGAGCAGTACTTC.

This chain connects TRBV6-5 to TRBJ1-3, with D tentatively TRBD1 (5 bases). The CDR3 length is 15 residues. The germline V gene encodes CDR1 MNHEY and CDR2 SVGAGI. V was shortened by 6 bases and J by 4 bases, with 16 bases between the two germline ends. CDR3 coding DNA: TGTGCCAGCAGGCCTGACAGATTAGGGGGAAACACCATATATTTT. It encodes CASRPDRLGGNTIYF.

The V gene is TRBV5-1, the J gene TRBJ2-5; 9 bases fit TRBD2. The CDR3 length is 17 residues. Germline V gene data show CDR1 as SGHRS and CDR2 as YFSETQ. V dropped 0 bases and J dropped 1; count of bases not matched to a gene: 7. The CDR3 coding sequence is TGCGCCAGCAGCTTGGAGGGCACTAGCGGGTTCCAAGAGACCCAGTACTTC. Its translation: CASSLEGTSGFQETQYF.

About this clone itself: This CDR3 is also generated by other DNA sequences in the sample. The chain couples TRBV2 to TRBJ2-7; no clear D. The CDR3 runs 12 residues. Trimming removed 1 base from V and 2 bases from J, with 3 bases in between. Germline V lookup: CDR1 SNHLY, CDR2 FYNNEI. The CDR3 nucleotides are TGTGCCAGCAGTGAAGGGCCCTACGAGCAGTACTTC. Translation gives CASSEGPYEQYF. The full variable domain, completed using reference TRBV2 and TRBJ2-7, is EPEVTQTPSHQVTQMGQEVILRCVPISNHLYFYWYRQILGQKVEFLVSFYNNEISEKSEIFDDQFSVERPDGSNFTLKIRSTKLEDSAMYFCASSEGPYEQYFGPGTRLTVT.

The chain recombines TRBV4-2 with TRBJ2-7; maybe TRBD2 (6 bases). Germline-derived CDR1 and CDR2 are LGHNA and YNFKEQ. V lost 4 bases and J 4 bases, leaving 11 bases between the germline ends. CDR3 length equals 13 residues. The DNA of the CDR3 is TGTGCCAGCAGCCTCGTCGGGGGTTACGAGCAGTACTTC. This gives the protein CASSLVGGYEQYF.

The gene calls are TRBV9 and TRBJ2-2; no clear D. Germline V gene lookup returns CDR1 SGDLS and CDR2 YYNGEE. The V and J ends lost 4 bases and 5 bases respectively, with 9 bases between them. The CDR3 sequence is 13 residues long. The CDR3 loop reads CASSQIPTGELFF. CDR3 nucleotides: TGTGCCAGCAGCCAGATTCCGACCGGGGAGCTGTTTTTT.

The CDR3 sequence is CASSLEPSIMVNEQYF. DNA for the CDR3: TGCGCCAGCAGCTTGGAGCCTAGCATTATGGTCAACGAGCAGTACTTC. The rearrangement joins TRBV5-1 to TRBJ2-7, with D possibly matching TRBD2 (5 bases). Germline V CDR1 and CDR2: SGHRS, YFSETQ. The V end was cut by 0 bases, the J end by 5 bases, with 18 bases between. The CDR3 has 16 amino acids. The full variable domain, in which reference TRBV5-1 and TRBJ2-7 provide the parts outside the CDR3, is KAGVTQTPRYLIKTRGQQVTLSCSPISGHRSVSWYQQTPGQGLQFLFEYFSETQRNKGNFPGRFSGRQFSNSRSEMNVSTLELGDSALYLCASSLEPSIMVNEQYFGPGTRLTVT.

The chain carries TRBV28 and TRBJ2-1, with 10 bases aligning to TRBD2. This CDR3 is built from 15 residues. The germline CDR1 and CDR2 sequences are MDHEN and SYDVKM. J gave up 7 bases and V 7 bases, and 10 bases lay outside the gene matches. The CDR3 reads CASTLGGLAWNEQFF. The CDR3 nucleotides are TGTGCCAGCACCCTAGGGGGACTAGCGTGGAATGAGCAGTTCTTC.

The chain is built from TRBV2 and TRBJ2-1; D gene ambiguous. Germline V gene lookup returns CDR1 SNHLY and CDR2 FYNNEI. The CDR3 is made up of 15 amino acids. Trimming took 0 bases from V and 5 from J, leaving 11 bases between them. The CDR3 sequence is CASSEARPLNNEQFF. CDR3 sequence (DNA): TGTGCCAGCAGTGAAGCCCGGCCATTAAACAATGAGCAGTTCTTC.

The gene calls are TRBV10-1 and TRBJ2-3, with 9 bases matching TRBD1. CDR3 size: 14 residues. The junction had 4 bases not matched to a gene; V was cut back by 4 bases and J by 5 bases. Germline V gene sequence: CDR1 WNHNN, CDR2 SYGVQD (reference sequence). In DNA, the CDR3 is TGCGCCAGCAGTGGAGGACAGGGGAGAGATACGCAGTATTTT. Translation gives CASSGGQGRDTQYF.

The J gene is TRBJ1-4, the V gene TRBV25-1, with 8 bases matching TRBD1. This CDR3 comprises 15 residues. V was clipped by 3 bases and J by 4 bases; unmatched bases: 4. Germline V CDR1 and CDR2: MGHDK, SYGVNS. The CDR3 reads CASSDTGGINEKLFF. The CDR3 nucleotides are TGTGCCAGCAGTGATACAGGGGGGATTAATGAAAAACTGTTTTTT.

The rearrangement links TRBV7-8 to TRBJ2-1, with D maybe TRBD2 (8 bases). This CDR3 comprises 12 residues. Between the trimmed V and J ends, which lost 7 bases and 15 bases, there was a span of 19 bases. CDR1 and CDR2 from the germline V gene are SGHVS and FQNEAQ. Here the CDR3 DNA reads TGTGCCAGCAACTTTCCAGCGGGGGACAGGTTCTTC. Protein product: CASNFPAGDRFF.